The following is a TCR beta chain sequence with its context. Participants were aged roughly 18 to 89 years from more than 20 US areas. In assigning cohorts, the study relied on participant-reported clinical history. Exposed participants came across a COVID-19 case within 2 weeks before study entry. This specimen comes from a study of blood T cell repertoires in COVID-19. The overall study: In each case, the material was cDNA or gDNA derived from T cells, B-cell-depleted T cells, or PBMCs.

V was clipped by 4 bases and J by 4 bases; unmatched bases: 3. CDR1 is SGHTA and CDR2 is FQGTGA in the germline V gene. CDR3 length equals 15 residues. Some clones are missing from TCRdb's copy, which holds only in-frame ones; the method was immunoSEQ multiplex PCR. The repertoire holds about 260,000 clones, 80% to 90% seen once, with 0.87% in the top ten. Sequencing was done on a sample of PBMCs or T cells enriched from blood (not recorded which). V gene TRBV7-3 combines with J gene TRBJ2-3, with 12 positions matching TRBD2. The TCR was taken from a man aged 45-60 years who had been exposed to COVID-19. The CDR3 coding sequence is TGTGCCAGCAGCTCTAGCGGGGGGGCCGCAGATACGCAGTATTTT. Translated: CASSSSGGAADTQYF.